This T cell receptor (beta chain) was sequenced for a study of tumor and adjacent non-tumor tissue in lung cancer. Study conclusions and caveats: Significantly higher TCR diversity was found in tumor than normal lung. Normal lung showed higher cumulative top 100 clone frequency than tumor. Higher tumor TCR diversity was associated with shorter survival.

The sample holds a few counts of this clonotype. The antigen is unknown. The template was RNA from unsorted bulk tissue. The library came from three nested PCR rounds adapted from ARM-PCR protocols. Via MiXCR, TCRdb re-called the multiplex PCR reads, giving one row per CDR3 protein. The data contain some 90,000 distinct CDR3 sequences, around 59% of them seen just once; the ten biggest clones take up 15%. V shed 9 bases and J 5 bases; nucleotides not matched to a gene: 10. CDR1 and CDR2 (germline): MGHRA, YSYEKL. This CDR3 spans 15 amino acids. The sequence was collected from a man in his sixties or seventies with non-small cell lung cancer. Specimen: lung tumor tissue. J is TRBJ2-7 and V is TRBV4-1; TRBD2 matches at 13 bases. CDR3 sequence reads: CASSFRTSGSDEQYF. The CDR3 DNA follows: TGCGCCAGTAGCTTCCGGACTAGCGGGAGTGACGAGCAGTACTTC.